This T cell receptor beta chain was recovered during a study of blood T cell repertoires in COVID-19 (dated by TCRdb to the early 2020s). At the level of the whole study: Collaborator samples came from the United States, Italy and Spain and covered acute and convalescent phases of COVID-19. The prospective study material was composed of cDNA or gDNA derived from T cells, B-cell-depleted T cells, or PBMCs. The dataset comprised deeply sampled blood TCRbeta repertoires from subjects exposed to, actively infected with, or recovered from COVID-19. The repertoires were released in a freely available public database meant as a resource for research on the immune response to SARS-CoV-2. The samples were drawn from the first 160 participants of the ongoing ImmuneRACE study and from 950 to 1,500 subjects provided by 6 global collaborators. The sample metadata nearly always contained a de-identified subject ID, COVID-19 status, age in years and sex. Where HLA class I and class II types were available, the types were taken from metadata supplied by the sample provider, not from assay-based typing. Here is what the overall study found, with its caveats: How much clinical and demographic metadata was included differed by source and by participant, and the metadata was provided uncurated.

TCRbeta CDR3 regions were amplified from genomic DNA using the immunoSEQ Assay, a bias-controlled multiplex PCR. Concerning the study's data processing: The number of nucleated cells in each sample was estimated from the amplification of reference gene primers within the assay. To quantify the absolute abundance of each unique TCRbeta CDR3 rearrangement, sequence reads were collapsed and filtered. For each sample, productive Simpson clonality was calculated as the square root of Simpson's diversity index across productive rearrangements. The table was pulled from immuneACCESS by TCRdb, which kept in-frame rearrangements only. Such tables lose some clones; where checked, under half of the loss comes from unresolved V genes, and the rest has no known cause. That table gives V, J and clone size, and the DNA gave D and trimming. This sample gives around 200,000 clones in total; 80% to 90% of them show up just once. The ten largest clones add up to 4.9% of the sample.

For CDR1 and CDR2, the germline V gene lists SGHRS and YFSETQ. Including the terminal cysteine and phenylalanine, the CDR3 comprises 15 residues. Just the 45-base CDR3 DNA is kept, in frame starting at base 1. Unmatched junction bases come to 3, with V trimmed by 0 bases and J by 8 bases. Regarding this clone: There is no known antigen for this receptor. Per-base qualities were not stored, and no clone one base away is much larger. This CDR3 is also generated by other DNA sequences in the sample.

Whole blood was collected in K2EDTA tubes by collaborating institutions according to the institutions' own protocols. For TCRbeta analysis, collaborators shipped samples as frozen whole blood, isolated PBMCs, or DNA extracted from either of those sample types. Sample: peripheral blood. The receptor comes from a woman of 80 years or more with acute or convalescent COVID-19. The receptor chain draws on TRBV5-1 and TRBJ1-4; TRBD1 agrees with 11 junctional bases. DNA sequence: TGCGCCAGCAGCTTGGTGGGGACAGGGGGAGAAAAACTGTTTTTT. Its amino acids are CASSLVGTGGEKLFF.